This T cell receptor beta chain was captured by sequencing in a study of T-cell memory formation after mild COVID-19. About the research overall: TCR clusters showed largely donor specificity.

Study outcomes and limitations: CD4+ contracting clones were found mainly in CM and EM, and CD8+ ones in EMRA. A second wave expanding day 15 to 37 was CD4+-biased; contracting clones were balanced.

TCR alpha and TCR beta cDNA libraries with sample barcodes and UMIs came from 5'RACE using constant-segment primers. One entry per CDR3 protein results from TCRdb running MiXCR on the 5' RACE reads. Among a few hundred thousand distinct CDR3 sequences listed, less than 25% were seen once. This clonotype has only one observation. Its target is not known. The sequencing sample was made of PBMCs or a T cell subset sorted from them (not recorded which). The sequence was collected from a man aged 18 to 29 who had mild COVID-19 (a few samples of this study predate the infection). Cell type and time point are not known.

The CDR3 DNA reads as TGCGCCAGCAGCTTGTCGCTAGGGCCAGATACGCAGTATTTT. It translates to CASSLSLGPDTQYF. The genes are TRBV5-1 and TRBJ2-3; D remains ambiguous. CDR3 length: 14 amino acids. Looked up from germline, CDR1 is SGHRS and CDR2 is YFSETQ. Trimming left V 1 base short and J 4 bases short, with 10 bases between. Using reference TRBV5-1 and TRBJ2-3 for the parts outside the CDR3, the full variable domain is KAGVTQTPRYLIKTRGQQVTLSCSPISGHRSVSWYQQTPGQGLQFLFEYFSETQRNKGNFPGRFSGRQFSNSRSEMNVSTLELGDSALYLCASSLSLGPDTQYFGPGTRLTVL.